The rows below give T cell receptor beta chains drawn from one sample of a study of cytomegalovirus exposure and HLA in healthy donors. TCRdb's table, derived via immunoSEQ multiplex PCR, lists solely in-frame clones and lacks some. The sample consists of approximately 190,000 clones, just under 80% of them appearing once. The sample consisted of PBMCs. The receptors originated from a woman younger than 45 in good health and CMV-seropositive. Each CDR3 is given with its conserved first and last residue. A D gene is named only where the DNA matches it firmly. Some rows have no size entry. The others give once, few or many, or a class for an expanded clone.

j_call	d_call	v_call	clone_size	cdr3_aa	cdr3_nt
TRBJ1-1	TRBD1	TRBV6-5	.	CASSYSGTGMGEAFF	TGTGCCAGCAGTTACTCGGGGACAGGGATGGGTGAAGCTTTCTTT
TRBJ2-1	.	TRBV5-4	.	CASSLGGGGTIYNEQFF	TGTGCCAGCAGCTTGGGGGGCGGGGGCACCATTTATAATGAGCAGTTCTTC
TRBJ1-1	.	TRBV19	.	CASSGNTEAFF	TGTGCCAGTTCCGGGAACACTGAAGCTTTCTTT
TRBJ1-3	.	TRBV27	few	CASSPNSGNTIYF	TGTGCCAGCAGTCCAAACTCTGGAAACACCATATATTTT
TRBJ2-3	.	TRBV6-6	.	CASKGSQARLRDTQYF	TGTGCCAGCAAAGGGTCCCAAGCCAGACTAAGGGATACGCAGTATTTT
TRBJ1-1	.	TRBV27	.	CASSSGQENTEAFF	TGTGCCAGCAGTTCGGGACAAGAGAACACTGAAGCTTTCTTT
TRBJ2-3	.	TRBV19	few	CASRATSTDTQYF	TGTGCCAGTAGGGCGACAAGCACAGATACGCAGTATTTT
TRBJ2-7	TRBD1	TRBV5-1	.	CASSSTTGSWGEQYF	TGCGCCAGCAGCTCGACGACAGGGAGTTGGGGCGAGCAGTACTTC
TRBJ2-3	TRBD2	TRBV19	.	CASSMGTSASTDTQYF	TGTGCCAGTAGTATGGGAACTAGCGCGAGCACAGATACGCAGTATTTT
TRBJ1-2	.	TRBV7-9	.	CASSLGGWFEVGYTF	TGTGCCAGCAGCTTAGGAGGTTGGTTCGAGGTTGGCTACACCTTC
TRBJ2-5	.	TRBV28	few	CATRQAKTQYF	TGTGCCACCCGACAGGCCAAGACCCAGTACTTC
TRBJ2-1	TRBD2	TRBV27	once	CASSASGTRSSYNEQFF	TGTGCCAGCAGTGCTTCCGGGACTAGATCCTCCTACAATGAGCAGTTCTTC
TRBJ2-7	TRBD1	TRBV5-6	.	CASSLTGTGADEQYF	TGTGCCAGCAGCTTGACCGGCACAGGGGCGGACGAGCAGTACTTC
TRBJ2-5	.	TRBV7-3	few	CASSLGEYF	TGTGCCAGCAGCTTAGGAGAGTACTTC
TRBJ1-1	.	TRBV7-3	.	CASSLTAGKSEAFF	TGTGCCAGCAGCTTAACTGCGGGAAAATCTGAAGCTTTCTTT
TRBJ1-4	TRBD1	TRBV27	few	CASSLTGGDATNEKLFF	TGTGCCAGCAGTTTGACAGGGGGCGATGCAACTAATGAAAAACTGTTTTTT
TRBJ1-1	TRBD1	TRBV18	few	CASSPPTGKNTEAFF	TGTGCCAGCTCACCACCGACAGGGAAAAACACTGAAGCTTTCTTT
TRBJ1-5	.	TRBV6-1	.	CASSATGLNGVRESVQPQHF	TGTGCCAGCAGTGCCACGGGGTTAAACGGGGTGCGGGAGTCCGTTCAGCCCCAGCATTTT
TRBJ1-2	.	TRBV29-1	.	CSVLGRERKGYTF	TGCAGCGTTCTTGGTAGGGAGAGGAAGGGCTACACCTTC
TRBJ1-2	.	TRBV10-3	.	CAISAGGAGGYTF	TGTGCCATCAGTGCTGGAGGCGCGGGTGGCTACACCTTC
TRBJ2-3	.	TRBV19	.	CASSGTPRGDTQYF	TGTGCCAGTAGCGGAACCCCTCGAGGGGATACGCAGTATTTT
TRBJ1-4	.	TRBV4-3	few	CASSQIPANEKLFF	TGCGCCAGCAGCCAGATACCGGCTAATGAAAAACTGTTTTTT
TRBJ1-1	TRBD1	TRBV7-9	.	CASSSGQAGWAFF	TGTGCCAGCAGCTCGGGACAGGCGGGTTGGGCTTTCTTT
TRBJ1-5	.	TRBV2	.	CASTATVGQPQHF	TGTGCCAGCACTGCGACAGTCGGGCAGCCCCAGCATTTT
TRBJ1-2	.	TRBV5-4	.	CASSLAESYAGYTF	TGTGCCAGCAGCTTGGCCGAGTCGTACGCAGGCTACACCTTC
TRBJ1-5	.	TRBV12-5	.	CASADLAGQPQHF	TGTGCTAGTGCCGACCTGGCGGGTCAGCCCCAGCATTTT
TRBJ2-5	.	TRBV7-6	.	CASSLAWGDKETQYF	TGTGCCAGCAGCTTAGCTTGGGGGGATAAAGAGACCCAGTACTTC
TRBJ2-7	TRBD2	TRBV10-3	.	CAISDLSGRAGGPTSYEQYF	TGTGCCATCAGTGACCTGTCAGGGCGAGCGGGAGGGCCGACTTCCTACGAGCAGTACTTC
TRBJ2-5	TRBD1	TRBV6-5	.	CASSYPGTGETQYF	TGTGCCAGCAGTTACCCAGGGACAGGGGAGACCCAGTACTTC
TRBJ2-6	.	TRBV7-9	.	CASNLSPGTPVSGANVLTF	TGTGCCAGCAACCTTTCGCCCGGGACACCCGTCTCTGGGGCCAACGTCCTGACTTTC
TRBJ2-3	.	TRBV6-1	.	CASGEGVRSQDTQYF	TGTGCCAGCGGGGAAGGGGTGAGGTCGCAAGATACGCAGTATTTT
TRBJ1-1	.	TRBV11-1	.	CASSFPGGNMNTEAFF	TGTGCCAGCAGCTTTCCCGGCGGAAACATGAACACTGAAGCTTTCTTT
TRBJ1-2	TRBD1	TRBV6-6	.	CASSSDRGVGYTF	TGTGCCAGCAGTTCGGACAGGGGGGTTGGCTACACCTTC
TRBJ2-3	.	TRBV25-1	few	CASSEYTRSIADTQYF	TGTGCCAGCAGTGAATATACTAGGAGTATTGCAGATACGCAGTATTTT
TRBJ2-1	.	TRBV7-2	.	CASLVGSSYNEQFF	TGTGCCAGCCTGGTAGGGAGCTCCTACAATGAGCAGTTCTTC
TRBJ1-3	.	TRBV28	.	CASRRRRNTIYF	TGTGCCAGCAGGCGCCGTAGAAACACCATATATTTT
TRBJ2-3	.	TRBV25-1	few	CASSESGTKGDTQYF	TGTGCCAGCAGTGAGTCCGGGACAAAAGGAGATACGCAGTATTTT
TRBJ2-7	TRBD1	TRBV10-3	.	CAIRGTGKFGTYEQYF	TGTGCCATCAGGGGGACAGGGAAGTTTGGAACCTACGAGCAGTACTTC
TRBJ1-1	.	TRBV11-3	.	CASSLAGGGEAFF	TGTGCCAGCAGCTTAGCGGGGGGCGGTGAAGCTTTCTTT
TRBJ1-3	.	TRBV6-7	.	CASISGSGNTIYF	TGTGCCAGCATATCCGGCTCTGGAAACACCATATATTTT
TRBJ2-1	.	TRBV5-6	.	CASSSAVNSYNEQFF	TGTGCCAGCAGCTCAGCGGTAAACTCCTACAATGAGCAGTTCTTC
TRBJ2-7	.	TRBV5-4	.	CASSLVGGEQYF	TGTGCCAGCAGCTTGGTGGGAGGCGAGCAGTACTTC
TRBJ2-3	.	TRBV10-3	.	CAISAESTDTQYF	TGTGCCATCAGTGCGGAGAGCACAGATACGCAGTATTTT
TRBJ2-7	TRBD2	TRBV10-3	.	CAIRILRAGDYEQYF	TGTGCCATCAGGATACTTAGAGCGGGGGACTACGAGCAGTACTTC
TRBJ1-5	TRBD1	TRBV27	.	CASREGTGVRSNQPQHF	TGTGCCAGCAGGGAGGGGACAGGGGTACGGAGCAATCAGCCCCAGCATTTT
TRBJ2-2	TRBD1	TRBV10-2	.	CASRDRVTTGELFF	TGCGCCAGCAGGGACAGGGTTACCACCGGGGAGCTGTTTTTT
TRBJ2-1	TRBD2	TRBV18	.	CASSPMVAGVYNEQFF	TGTGCCAGCTCACCAATGGTAGCGGGAGTGTACAATGAGCAGTTCTTC
TRBJ1-2	TRBD1	TRBV6-4	.	CASSDWTGAVGGYTF	TGTGCCAGCAGTGACTGGACAGGGGCTGTCGGTGGCTACACCTTC
TRBJ1-1	.	TRBV5-1	.	CASSLDTNTEAFF	TGCGCCAGCAGCTTGGACACGAACACTGAAGCTTTCTTT
TRBJ2-5	.	TRBV4-1	.	CASSQVPGSETQYF	TGCGCCAGCAGCCAAGTCCCGGGGTCAGAGACCCAGTACTTC
TRBJ2-1	.	TRBV2	.	CASSGGHNEQFF	TGTGCCAGCAGCGGCGGGCACAATGAGCAGTTCTTC
TRBJ1-4	.	TRBV6-5	few	CASSYRAGNEKLFF	TGTGCCAGCAGTTACCGGGCGGGTAATGAAAAACTGTTTTTT
TRBJ2-4	TRBD1	TRBV15	once	CATSPGQGENIQYF	TGTGCCACCAGCCCGGGTCAGGGGGAAAACATTCAGTACTTC
TRBJ2-3	TRBD2	TRBV6-1	.	CATTSIAGGGDTQYF	TGTGCCACCACATCGATAGCGGGAGGGGGTGATACGCAGTATTTT
TRBJ2-7	.	TRBV28	.	CASSLYRSLDEQYF	TGTGCCAGCAGTTTGTACAGGAGTTTGGACGAGCAGTACTTC
TRBJ1-4	.	TRBV6-6	.	CASSYFSSNEKLFF	TGTGCCAGCAGTTACTTCTCCTCTAATGAAAAACTGTTTTTT
TRBJ1-1	TRBD1	TRBV5-1	.	CASSWTGAEAFF	TGCGCCAGCAGCTGGACAGGGGCTGAAGCTTTCTTT
TRBJ2-5	TRBD2	TRBV13	.	CASSLLRGEETQYF	TGTGCCAGCAGCTTACTCCGGGGGGAAGAGACCCAGTACTTC
TRBJ1-2	TRBD1	TRBV4-3	.	CASSQDDRALYGYTF	TGCGCCAGCAGCCAAGACGACAGGGCATTATATGGCTACACCTTC
TRBJ1-2	.	TRBV5-1	.	CASSLTGINYGYTF	TGCGCCAGCAGCTTGACAGGGATTAACTATGGCTACACCTTC